A single sample is the source of the 19 T cell receptor beta chains below, sequenced in a study of T cells after yellow fever vaccination. TCRdb independently ran MiXCR on the 5' RACE reads; one entry per CDR3 protein. The table lists roughly 74,000 distinct CDR3 sequences, more than 5.5% of them singletons. The sequencing used CD8+ T cells sorted from PBMCs, collected roughly 5 days after the first yellow fever vaccination. The source is a young man who received the YFV17D yellow fever vaccine.

This clonotype has at least ten counts. The chain recombines TRBV14 with TRBJ2-7; TRBD1 might be the D (6 bases). This CDR3 is 14 amino acids long. Germline CDR1 SGHDN, CDR2 FVKESK. Trimming shortened V by 1 base and J by 4 bases, and 11 bases separated the two germline ends. CDR3 bases: TGTGCCAGCAGCCAAGCAGGGGATGGGTACGAGCAGTACGTC. Protein sequence: CASSQAGDGYEQYV.

The sample holds many counts of this clonotype. The genes are TRBV7-2 and TRBJ1-4; D is unresolved. There are 14 residues in the CDR3. The V end was cut by 1 base, the J end by 8 bases, with 11 bases between. Germline values: CDR1 SGHTA, CDR2 FQGNSA. The chain's CDR3 is CASSLDHRGEKLFF. The CDR3 DNA sequence: TGTGCCAGCAGCTTAGATCACAGAGGAGAAAAACTGTTTTTT.

This clonotype was detected ten times or more. V and J are TRBV5-6 and TRBJ2-7; D is undetermined. This CDR3 region has 12 residues. The V gene lost 0 bases and the J gene lost 3 bases, with 4 bases spanning the gap. Germline V gene data show CDR1 as SGHDT and CDR2 as YYEEEE. In DNA, the CDR3 is TGTGCCAGCAGCTTGGACAACTACGAGCAGTACGTC. Residues: CASSLDNYEQYV.

This clonotype was counted between two and nine times. The chain couples TRBV4-3 to TRBJ2-1, with D tentatively TRBD1 or TRBD2 (5 bases each). Germline V gene sequence: CDR1 LGHNA, CDR2 YSLEER. The length of the CDR3 is 14 residues. Trimming shortened V by 2 bases and J by 10 bases, and 15 bases separated the two germline ends. The CDR3 is CASSQSMARDEQFF. CDR3 sequence (DNA): TGCGCCAGCAGCCAAAGTATGGCCAGGGACGAGCAGTTCTTC.

In this sample, this clonotype turned up a few times. V is TRBV5-6 and J is TRBJ2-7, with 9 nucleotides matching TRBD1. Germline V gene data show CDR1 as SGHDT and CDR2 as YYEEEE. The CDR3 is made up of 15 amino acids. V dropped 6 bases and J dropped 1; count of bases not matched to a gene: 8. DNA for the CDR3: TGTGCCAGCACTGCCGGGACAGGGAGGTCCTACGAGCAGTACGTC. Encoded protein: CASTAGTGRSYEQYV.

This clonotype was seen more than once but under ten times. The chain is built from TRBV19 and TRBJ1-4; D is uncertain. Trimming pared 8 bases from V and 10 bases from J, leaving 8 bases between. The CDR3 has 10 amino acids. Germline V lookup: CDR1 LNHDA, CDR2 SQIVND (reference sequence). CDR3 nucleotide sequence: TGTGCCAGTCAGAACGGAAAACTGTTTTTT. The encoded protein is CASQNGKLFF.

This clonotype came up many times. The chain links TRBV11-2 to TRBJ2-1; D is possibly TRBD1 or TRBD2 (6 bases each). Trimming took off 10 bases at V and 2 bases at J, with 18 bases between the two ends. CDR1 SGHAT and CDR2 FQNNGV come from the germline V gene. The CDR3 is 15 amino acids. For the CDR3, the DNA is TGTGCCACCCAATCAAGTGGGGGGCCCTACAATGAGCAGTTCTTC. The encoded protein is CATQSSGGPYNEQFF.

The genes are TRBV7-8 and TRBJ2-7; a possible D gene is TRBD2 (6 bases). V was pared by 2 bases and J by 0 bases, with 11 bases between. The germline CDR1 and CDR2 sequences are SGHVS and FQNEAQ. The CDR3 has 15 amino acids. CDR3 protein: CASSLHRGSSYEQYV. The CDR3 DNA is TGTGCCAGCAGCTTACATCGGGGGAGCTCCTACGAGCAGTACGTC.

J is TRBJ1-6 and V is TRBV4-3, with 9 nucleotides matching TRBD1. The CDR3 loop spans 18 amino acids. Trimming cost V 1 base and J 7 bases; bases outside gene matches: 11. CDR1 is LGHNA and CDR2 is YSLEER in the germline V gene. The CDR3 protein is CASSQVRDRDFGNSPLHF. As DNA, the CDR3 is TGCGCCAGCAGCCAAGTGAGGGACAGGGACTTCGGGAATTCACCCCTCCACTTT.

This clonotype has only a few counts. V usage is TRBV29-1 and J usage is TRBJ2-1; TRBD1 or TRBD2 may be the D gene (7 bases each). This CDR3 spans 17 amino acids. The germline CDR1 and CDR2 sequences are SQVTM and ANQGSEA. Trimming took 6 bases from V and 6 from J, leaving 27 bases between them. This CDR3 is CSVNRGGGPDQTNEQFF. CDR3 bases: TGCAGCGTAAACAGGGGAGGGGGACCCGATCAGACCAATGAGCAGTTCTTC.

This clonotype was detected ten times or more. The J gene is TRBJ2-1, the V gene TRBV29-1; D gene ambiguous. The CDR3 runs 10 residues. Trimming removed 6 bases from V and 5 bases from J, with 5 bases in between. From germline, CDR1 is SQVTM and CDR2 ANQGSEA. CDR3 DNA: TGCAGCGTAAATAACAATGAGCAGTTCTTC. Translated: CSVNNNEQFF.

This clonotype was counted many times. This chain connects TRBV27 to TRBJ2-4, with D possibly being TRBD1 (6 bases). Trimming removed 4 bases from V and 4 bases from J, with 11 bases in between. Germline lookup yields CDR1 MNHEY and CDR2 SMNVEV (reference sequence). The CDR3 totals 14 residues. The CDR3 sequence is CASSSQGTKNIQYF. The DNA for the CDR3 is TGTGCCAGCAGTTCACAGGGTACAAAAAACATTCAGTACTTC.

The V call is TRBV12-5, the J call TRBJ2-1, with a weak D call TRBD2 (6 bases). The V end lost 7 bases, the J end lost 9 bases, and 16 bases lay between the germline ends. The CDR3 runs to 13 residues. Germline V gene data show CDR1 as LGHNT and CDR2 as FRNRAP. CDR3 coding DNA: TGTGCTAGTGATAGCGGCGGGATTGGTGAGCAGTTCTTC. Its protein product is CASDSGGIGEQFF.

This clonotype was found many times. This CDR3 is CASSSPGTGFGEQYF. CDR3 coding DNA: TGTGCCAGCAGCTCGCCCGGGACAGGGTTTGGCGAGCAGTACTTC. The chain joins TRBV9 to TRBJ2-7; 9 nucleotides agree with TRBD1. V dropped 4 bases and J dropped 6; count of bases not matched to a gene: 11. The CDR3 contains 15 residues. CDR1 and CDR2 from the germline V gene are SGDLS and YYNGEE.

This clonotype was found a few times. The rearrangement joins TRBV7-2 to TRBJ2-1; 8 positions match TRBD2. V shed 3 bases, J shed 2 bases, and the junction held 0 bases outside the gene matches. The CDR3 loop spans 14 amino acids. Germline assignment: CDR1 SGHTA and CDR2 FQGNSA. The CDR3 sequence is CASSFSGTYNEQFF. CDR3 bases: TGTGCCAGCAGCTTTAGCGGGACCTACAATGAGCAGTTCTTC.

This clonotype was detected only a few times. The chain couples TRBV6-5 to TRBJ2-3; D is perhaps TRBD1 (6 bases). CDR1 and CDR2 from the germline V gene are MNHEY and SVGAGI. This CDR3 is 19 amino acids long. Trimming removed 2 bases at V and 0 bases at J, with 21 bases between. CDR3 nucleotides: TGTGCCAGCAGTTACAGGAACAGGGAGAACACACCTAGCACAGATACGCAGTATTTT. This translates into CASSYRNRENTPSTDTQYF.

The V and J genes are TRBV27 and TRBJ2-1, with D possibly matching TRBD2 (5 bases). The CDR3 is 13 residues long. V was trimmed by 4 bases and J by 6 bases, leaving 10 bases between them. Germline CDR1 is MNHEY and CDR2 is SMNVEV (reference sequence). CDR3 DNA sequence: TGTGCCAGCAGTTCCCCCGAGGGCAATGAGCAGTTCTTC. It yields the protein CASSSPEGNEQFF.

Many counts were recorded for this clonotype. J is TRBJ2-7 and V is TRBV27; D might be TRBD2 (5 bases). The CDR3 contains 13 residues. The germline V and J ends were trimmed by 0 bases and 6 bases, with 9 bases remaining between them. Germline lookup yields CDR1 MNHEY and CDR2 SMNVEV (reference sequence). CDR3 loop: CASSLSPRGEQYF. The CDR3 region has the DNA TGTGCCAGCAGTTTATCCCCTCGGGGCGAGCAGTACTTC.

This clonotype appeared many times. The CDR3 DNA reads TGTGCCAGCAGCTTGACAGGGGGTGGTACAGATACGCAGTATTTT. This sequence encodes CASSLTGGGTDTQYF. The chain links TRBV7-3 to TRBJ2-3, with 9 positions matching TRBD1. Germline values: CDR1 SGHTA, CDR2 FQGTGA. The CDR3 is 15 residues long. The trim removed 3 bases at V and 3 bases at J, leaving 4 bases unmatched.